Below are 10 T cell receptor beta chains sequenced from a single sample in a study of T cell changes during pregnancy in multiple sclerosis. Some clones are missing from TCRdb's copy, which holds only in-frame ones; the method was immunoSEQ multiplex PCR. Of under 45,000 clones listed, 90% to 97% are singletons. Sequencing used peripheral blood, obtained in the second trimester of pregnancy. Source of these receptors: a female donor with multiple sclerosis, enrolled in a pregnancy study.

The genes are TRBV6-1 and TRBJ2-1; tentative D call: TRBD1 (5 bases). Germline V gene lookup returns CDR1 MNHNS and CDR2 SASEGT. V was clipped by 5 bases and J by 14 bases, with 16 bases between them. The CDR3 spans 12 residues. The CDR3 loop is CASSLQAPSEFF. As DNA, the CDR3 is TGTGCCAGCAGTCTACAGGCCCCGTCCGAGTTCTTC.

This chain joins TRBV12-5 and TRBJ1-5; TRBD1 agrees at 7 bases. Per the germline V gene, CDR1 is LGHNT and CDR2 is FRNRAP. This CDR3 has 13 amino acids. V dropped 6 bases and J dropped 9; count of bases not matched to a gene: 8. The CDR3 loop is CASGEGARVPQHF. DNA of the CDR3: TGTGCTAGTGGGGAGGGGGCGCGGGTGCCCCAGCATTTT.

The chain couples TRBV6-6 to TRBJ2-2; 10 bases are a match to TRBD1. The germline CDR1 and CDR2 sequences are MNHNY and SVGAGI (reference sequence). V lost 4 bases to trimming and J lost 6 bases; unmatched junction nucleotides: 5. CDR3 size: 15 residues. The chain's CDR3 is CASSSIGQGAGELFF. In nucleotides, the CDR3 is TGTGCCAGCAGTTCCATTGGACAGGGGGCCGGGGAGCTGTTTTTT.

V is TRBV7-3 and J is TRBJ1-2; tentative D call: TRBD1 (5 bases). Trimming shortened V by 0 bases and J by 7 bases, and 15 bases separated the two germline ends. This CDR3 contains 15 residues. The germline CDR1 and CDR2 sequences are SGHTA and FQGTGA. Written as DNA, the CDR3 is TGTGCCAGCAGCTTAACGCCGGGGGATGGGAGTGGCTACACCTTC. Its translation is CASSLTPGDGSGYTF.

This clone was counted once. CDR3 in amino acids: CATSRPVSGVDTQYF. CDR3 nucleotides: TGTGCCACCAGCCGCCCGGTATCGGGGGTCGATACGCAGTATTTT. V is TRBV15 and J is TRBJ2-3; maybe TRBD2 (6 bases). The CDR3 is made up of 15 amino acids. Trimming took 5 bases from V and 6 from J, leaving 18 bases between them. Germline lookup yields CDR1 LNHNV and CDR2 YYDKDF (reference sequence). The variable domain in full, with the rest retrieved from reference TRBV15 and TRBJ2-3, is DAMVIQNPRYQVTQFGKPVTLSCSQTLNHNVMYWYQQKSSQAPKLLFHYYDKDFNNEADTPDNFQSRRPNTSFCFLDIRSPGLGDTAMYLCATSRPVSGVDTQYFGPGTRLTVL.

J is TRBJ1-2 and V is TRBV11-1; TRBD1 matches at 8 bases. V shed 2 bases and J 4 bases; nucleotides not matched to a gene: 12. CDR3 length: 17 amino acids. In germline, CDR1 is SGHAT, CDR2 FQDESV (reference sequence). The CDR3 protein is CASSLYSGQAVFYGYTF. CDR3 DNA sequence: TGTGCCAGCAGCTTATATTCGGGACAGGCCGTTTTCTATGGCTACACCTTC.

The chain links TRBV6-6 to TRBJ1-1; tentative D call: TRBD1 (5 bases). Germline V lookup: CDR1 MNHNY, CDR2 SVGAGI (reference sequence). The CDR3 contains 13 residues. V lost 4 bases to trimming and J lost 4 bases, with 10 bases between them. The CDR3 reads CASSFQRGTEAFF. CDR3 coding DNA: TGTGCCAGCAGTTTCCAAAGGGGCACTGAAGCTTTCTTT.

The chain couples TRBV10-3 to TRBJ2-6; 7 bases agree with TRBD1. Trimming cost V 4 bases and J 6 bases; bases outside gene matches: 9. CDR1 is ENHRY and CDR2 is SYGVKD in the germline V gene. The CDR3 is 16 amino acids. CDR3 sequence: CAISVARDSPANVLTF. CDR3 bases: TGTGCCATCAGTGTAGCCCGGGACAGCCCGGCCAACGTCCTGACTTTC.

The chain employs TRBV19 and TRBJ1-4; D may be TRBD1 (6 bases). The CDR3 is made up of 14 amino acids. V was pared by 3 bases and J by 5 bases, with 10 bases between. The germline V gene has CDR1 LNHDA and CDR2 SQIVND (reference sequence). The CDR3 nucleotides are TGTGCCAGTAGTATCACAGGGTCGAATGAAAAACTGTTTTTT. It encodes CASSITGSNEKLFF.

The chain couples TRBV5-4 to TRBJ1-4; D is undetermined. Trimming removed 2 bases from V and 8 bases from J, with 13 bases in between. The CDR3 has 14 residues. Germline V gene data show CDR1 as SGHNT and CDR2 as YYREEE (reference sequence). CDR3 nucleotide sequence: TGTGCCAGCAGCTTCGTCAGCACAGAAGAAAAACTGTTTTTT. Protein sequence: CASSFVSTEEKLFF.